This T cell receptor (beta chain) was sequenced in a study of blood T cell repertoires in COVID-19. Some clones are missing from TCRdb's copy, which holds only in-frame ones; the method was immunoSEQ multiplex PCR. This sample has under 300,000 clones, with 86% found just once. In germline, CDR1 is MNHEY, CDR2 SMNVEV (reference sequence). Trimming cost V 4 bases and J 5 bases; bases outside gene matches: 7. This CDR3 is 14 amino acids long. The receptor was derived from a man aged 25-45 years who had recovered from COVID-19. V and J are TRBV27 and TRBJ1-1, with TRBD1 identical over 7 bases. The sequencing sample was made of peripheral blood. The CDR3 reads CASSWDRSLTEAFF. DNA for the CDR3: TGTGCCAGCAGTTGGGACAGAAGTTTAACTGAAGCTTTCTTT.